This TCR beta chain was recovered during a study of T-cell memory formation after mild COVID-19. TCRdb reprocessed the 5' RACE reads with MiXCR, giving one entry per CDR3 protein. The table has 200,000 to 250,000 distinct CDR3 sequences, 9% to 10% seen once; the top ten hold 3.5% to 4%. This clonotype appeared a few times. This CDR3 has 18 amino acids. CDR1 and CDR2 (germline): SNHLY, FYNNEI. Trimming removed 7 bases at V and 0 bases at J, with 22 bases between. The source material was PBMCs or a T cell subset sorted from them (not recorded which). The source is a young man who had mild COVID-19 (a few samples of this study predate the infection). Cell type and time point are not known. The chain uses TRBV2 and TRBJ2-4; D might be TRBD2 (6 bases). The CDR3 coding sequence is TGTGCCAGCACTCCACGTGTTCCCGGGAGACTAGCCAAAAACATTCAGTACTTC. It translates to CASTPRVPGRLAKNIQYF.